This T cell receptor beta chain was identified in a study of T cell responses to AZD1222 COVID-19 vaccine. General observations from the study: White British people made up most donors, females outnumbered males, and clonal diversity was possibly underestimated. Vaccine-associated CD4 TCRs spanned spike, dominant at 160-218 and 743-854.

The CDR3 contains 16 residues. A note on this clone: Antigen: not known.

Pooling was applied to second doses at about 4 or about 12 weeks. Sequencing was performed with immunoSEQ multiplex PCR; in TCRdb, only in-frame clones are kept and a portion is missing. There are about 160,000 clones in the sample; approximately 88% occur only once, and 4% to 5.5% lies in the top ten. The clonotype comes from an adult who received the AZD1222 COVID-19 vaccine. Sequences were derived from peripheral blood, sampled 28 days after the second AZD1222 dose. V usage is TRBV21-1 and J usage is TRBJ1-1. TRBV21-1 is a pseudogene locus. The CDR3 nucleotides are TGTGCCAGCAGCAAAGGGAAATATAGGTCCCCCACTGAAGCTTTCTTT. This gives the protein CASSKGKYRSPTEAFF.